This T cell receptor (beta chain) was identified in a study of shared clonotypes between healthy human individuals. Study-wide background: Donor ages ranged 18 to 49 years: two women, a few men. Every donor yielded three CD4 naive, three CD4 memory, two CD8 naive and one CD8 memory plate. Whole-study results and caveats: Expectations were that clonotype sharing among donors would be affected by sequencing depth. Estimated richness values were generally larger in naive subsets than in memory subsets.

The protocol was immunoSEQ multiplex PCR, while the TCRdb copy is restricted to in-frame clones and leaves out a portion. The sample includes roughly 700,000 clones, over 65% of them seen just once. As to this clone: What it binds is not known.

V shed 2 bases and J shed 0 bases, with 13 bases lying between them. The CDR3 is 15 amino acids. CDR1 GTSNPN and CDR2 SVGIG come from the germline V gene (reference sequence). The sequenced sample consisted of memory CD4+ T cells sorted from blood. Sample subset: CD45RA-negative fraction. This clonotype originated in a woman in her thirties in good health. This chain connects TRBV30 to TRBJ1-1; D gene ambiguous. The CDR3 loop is CAWSPNLLVNTEAFF. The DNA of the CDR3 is TGTGCCTGGAGTCCAAATCTACTAGTGAACACTGAAGCTTTCTTT.